This T cell receptor (beta chain) emerged from a study of T cell repertoires in cytomegalovirus infection. The overall study: Signatures in public TCR beta sequences pointed to both CMV infection and matching HLA type.

The table lists this clonotype with many counts. Its antigen is not known. TCRdb called the reads again in MiXCR, with one record for every CDR3 protein. The sample comprises 510,000 or so distinct CDR3 sequences, roughly 29% of which are singletons, and about 12% rests with the top ten. Points from the study as a whole: Ex vivo responses were dominated by HLA-C-restricted CMV-specific TCR beta clonotypes. CMV carriers having the relevant HLA were flagged by cumulative public TCR beta family frequency.

The sample comprised PBMCs. The origin of this receptor is a human donor in good health (CMV status not recorded). Some clones in this sample may be carry-over from other donors' samples.

The CDR3 here is CASSLGWADTQYF. DNA for the CDR3: TGTGCCAGCAGCTTAGGGTGGGCAGATACGCAGTATTTT. The chain combines TRBV7-2 with TRBJ2-3, with D uncertain. V was clipped by 1 base and J by 4 bases, with 6 bases between them. Germline loops: CDR1 SGHTA, CDR2 FQGNSA. CDR3 length: 13 amino acids.